What follows is one T cell receptor beta chain and its context. Antigen specificity is unknown. Prepared TCR beta cDNA libraries contained unique molecular identifiers. TCRdb analysed the PCR reads with MiXCR anew, one entry per CDR3 protein. The sample consists of hundreds of thousands of distinct CDR3 sequences, approximately 60% of them appearing once. The entry originates in a study of post-analysis software for immune sequencing data. The CDR3 has 15 amino acids. Germline V lookup: CDR1 MGHRA, CDR2 YSYEKL. The V and J ends lost 4 bases and 9 bases respectively, with 21 bases between them. Study-level points and caveats: The study found TRBV5-6, TRBV5-1 and TRBV20-1 among about five TRBV segments more frequent in patients than controls.

V and J are TRBV4-1 and TRBJ1-2; possibly TRBD1 for D (6 bases). This receptor was obtained from a girl aged 2 to 9 with multiple sclerosis. Sequencing input: blood. In DNA, the CDR3 is TGCGCCAGCAGCCTAACCTTGGGGGGCGGACGCCGCTACACCTTC. Residues: CASSLTLGGGRRYTF.